These T cell receptor beta chains were read from a single sample in a study of T-cell memory formation after mild COVID-19. One entry per CDR3 protein, called by TCRdb with MiXCR from the 5' RACE reads. The data contain roughly 510,000 distinct CDR3 sequences, 17% of them singletons. Sequencing was done on a sample of PBMCs or a T cell subset sorted from them (not recorded which). These receptors were collected from an adult woman who had mild COVID-19 (a few samples of this study predate the infection). Cell type and time point are not known. CDR3s include the opening cysteine and the closing phenylalanine or tryptophan. Fields, in order: clone size, V gene, J gene, D gene, CDR3 DNA, CDR3 protein. D genes are given only for firm matches. Where a row states a size, it is once, few, many or the class of an expanded clone; other rows omit it.

.	TRBV7-2	TRBJ1-6	.	TGTGCCAGCAGCCCCGGAGGGGAGCGCTCCTATAATTCACCCCTCCACTTT	CASSPGGERSYNSPLHF
.	TRBV7-9	TRBJ2-1	TRBD1	TGTGCCAGCAGCTTCGCCTCCGGGACAGGGGACTACAATGAGCAGTTCTTC	CASSFASGTGDYNEQFF
few	TRBV18	TRBJ1-5	TRBD1	TGTGCCAGCTCACCTCAGGGGGCCCAGCCCCAGCATTTT	CASSPQGAQPQHF
.	TRBV7-9	TRBJ1-2	TRBD1	TGTGCCAGCAGCTTCGGACAGGGAGGCTATGGCTACACCTTC	CASSFGQGGYGYTF
.	TRBV13	TRBJ2-3	TRBD2	TGTGCCAGCAGCTTATGGACTAGCCATTCCGGAGATACGCAGTATTTT	CASSLWTSHSGDTQYF
few	TRBV12-3/TRBV12-4	TRBJ1-1	TRBD1	TGTGCCAGCAGTCCTCCGGGACAGAGGGCTCTTCGGAGGGCTTTCTTT	CASSPPGQRALRRAFF
few	TRBV27	TRBJ2-5	.	TGTGCCAGCAGTTTATCAAGGGGAGGAGTGGACCAGTACTTC	CASSLSRGGVDQYF
.	TRBV5-1	TRBJ2-7	TRBD1	TGCGCCAGCAGCGCCTCGGGACAGGGGGAAGTCGACGAGCAGTACTTC	CASSASGQGEVDEQYF
.	TRBV18	TRBJ2-5	TRBD2	TGTGCCAGCTCACCTAGACTAGCAAAAGAGACCCAGTACTTC	CASSPRLAKETQYF
.	TRBV11-2	TRBJ2-5	.	TGTGCCAGCAGCTTAGCGGGACTCCAAGAGACCCAGTACTTC	CASSLAGLQETQYF
few	TRBV7-2	TRBJ1-2	TRBD1	TGTGCCAGCAGCTCACCGGGACAGGGATTTTCCTATACATGGGGCTACACCTTC	CASSSPGQGFSYTWGYTF
.	TRBV20-1	TRBJ1-5	TRBD1	TGCAGTGCTAGATATGCAGGGGGAGGATGGAATCAGCCCCAGCATTTT	CSARYAGGGWNQPQHF
.	TRBV29-1	TRBJ2-1	TRBD2	TGCAGCGCCCCGGGACTAGCGTCCTACAATGAGCAGTTCTTC	CSAPGLASYNEQFF
few	TRBV29-1	TRBJ1-1	.	TGCAGCGTCCTCGAGCCGAACACTGAAGCTTTCTTT	CSVLEPNTEAFF
.	TRBV5-1	TRBJ2-5	.	TGCGCCAGCAGCTTGGCCTCGAAGAGTCAAGAGACCCAGTACTTC	CASSLASKSQETQYF
.	TRBV12-3/TRBV12-4	TRBJ2-1	.	TGTGCCAGCAGTTTTTGGGGCACCTCAGGCAATGAGCAGTTCTTC	CASSFWGTSGNEQFF
.	TRBV4-2	TRBJ2-1	TRBD2	TGTGCCAGCAGCCAAGATTTGGCGGGAGGGAACAATGAGCAGTTCTTC	CASSQDLAGGNNEQFF
.	TRBV3-1	TRBJ2-3	.	TGTGCCAGCAGCCCCGACGGGGGCGTAGGCACAGATACGCAGTATTTT	CASSPDGGVGTDTQYF